The 20 T cell receptor beta chains reported below all come from one sample, sequenced in a study of T cells in Graves' hyperthyroidism and ophthalmopathy. Amplified TCR beta CDR3 regions derived from RNA transcripts. The primer set for the first-round RT-PCR of the TCR CDR3 was HTBI. TCRdb redid the calling of the multiplex PCR reads with MiXCR, one entry per CDR3 protein. This repertoire shows some 600,000 distinct CDR3 sequences, 11% to 15% found once; its top ten account for roughly 5.7%. Sequences were obtained from blood. The source of these receptors is a woman younger than 45 with Graves' hyperthyroidism that later progressed to Graves' ophthalmopathy.

The chain is built from TRBV20-1 and TRBJ1-1, with 8 bases identical to TRBD1. This CDR3 is 15 amino acids long. Germline assignment: CDR1 DFQATT and CDR2 SNEGSKA (reference sequence). V was pared by 0 bases and J by 4 bases, with 7 bases of the junction left unmatched. DNA of the CDR3: TGCAGTGCTAGAGATGGTGCCACAGGGGGCACTGAAGCTTTCTTT. It yields the protein CSARDGATGGTEAFF.

The sample holds many counts of this clonotype. The V and J genes are TRBV6-1 and TRBJ1-6; D gene uncertain. The CDR3 covers 12 residues. The germline V gene has CDR1 MNHNS and CDR2 SASEGT. V was cut by 5 bases and J by 8 bases, with 7 bases left in between. In DNA form, the CDR3 reads TGTGCCAGCAGTTATGCGGATTCACCCCTCCACTTT. Translation gives CASSYADSPLHF.

This clonotype was seen repeatedly, ten times or more. This sequence joins TRBV12-3 or TRBV12-4 and TRBJ2-4; D may match TRBD1 or TRBD2 (5 bases each). With 5 bases removed from V and 8 bases from J, the gap between germline ends came to 19 bases. This CDR3 is built from 15 residues. As DNA, the CDR3 is TGTGCCAGCAGTCCTTGGACGGGGTTAGGGGACATTCAGTACTTC. It specifies CASSPWTGLGDIQYF.

The gene calls are TRBV2 and TRBJ1-2; TRBD1 is a possible D gene (6 bases). CDR1 is SNHLY and CDR2 is FYNNEI in the germline V gene. CDR3 length equals 13 residues. Trimming removed 5 bases from V and 6 bases from J, with 13 bases in between. In DNA form, the CDR3 reads TGTGCCAGCAGTTACAGGGTGGAGGATGGCTACACCTTC. It encodes CASSYRVEDGYTF.

This clonotype showed up many times. This sequence joins TRBV12-5 and TRBJ2-5; a weak D match, TRBD1 (6 bases). V lost 3 bases and J 5 bases, leaving 16 bases between the germline ends. Germline loops: CDR1 LGHNT, CDR2 FRNRAP. The CDR3 totals 15 residues. In DNA, the CDR3 is TGTGCTAGTGGTTTCCCAGAGGGGGAAGGGGAGACCCAGTACTTC. Its translation is CASGFPEGEGETQYF.

Of note for this clonotype: A much larger clone lies a single base off, so this may be a read error. This chain connects TRBV7-9 to TRBJ2-5, with D perhaps matching TRBD2 (6 bases). This CDR3 is built from 13 residues. The V end was cut by 11 bases, the J end by 4 bases, with 17 bases between. Germline CDR1 is SEHNR and CDR2 is FQNEAQ (reference sequence). The CDR3 sequence is CAGQTSAVETQYF. As DNA, the CDR3 is TGTGCCGGCCAGACTAGTGCGGTAGAGACCCAGTACTTC.

This clonotype was picked up many times. This chain's CDR3 is CASSLMGTVPQETQYF. The CDR3 nucleotides are TGTGCCAGTAGTTTAATGGGCACAGTCCCCCAAGAGACCCAGTACTTC. V gene TRBV19 combines with J gene TRBJ2-5; D is undetermined. Germline CDR1 reads LNHDA; CDR2 reads SQIVND (reference sequence). This CDR3 is built from 16 residues. Trimming shortened V by 5 bases and J by 1 base, and 17 bases separated the two germline ends.

This clonotype was detected a few times. The chain links TRBV3-1 to TRBJ2-7; the D is unclear. Germline-derived CDR1 and CDR2 are LGHDT and YNNKEL (reference sequence). The CDR3 is made up of 14 amino acids. Trimming left V 4 bases short and J 7 bases short, with 17 bases between. As DNA, the CDR3 is TGTGCCAGCAGCCCCGGTTCCGGTCTGGGGGAGCAGTACTTC. Translated, it gives CASSPGSGLGEQYF.

This clonotype showed up many times. The V and J genes are TRBV12-3 or TRBV12-4 and TRBJ1-1, with D unclear. The CDR3 is made up of 11 amino acids. Trimming removed 4 bases at V and 8 bases at J, with 8 bases between. CDR3 residues: CASSSRREAFF. The CDR3 DNA follows: TGTGCCAGCAGTTCACGGAGGGAAGCTTTCTTT.

V usage is TRBV20-1 and J usage is TRBJ1-4, with D tentatively TRBD1 (5 bases). The germline V and J ends were trimmed by 5 bases and 3 bases, with 13 bases remaining between them. The CDR3 spans 14 residues. The germline gives CDR1 DFQATT, CDR2 SNEGSKA (reference sequence). CDR3 sequence (DNA): TGCAGTGCTCCCCTACAGGTCCCTAATGAAAAACTGTTTTTT. Amino acid sequence: CSAPLQVPNEKLFF.

Many counts were recorded for this clonotype. This sequence joins TRBV12-3 or TRBV12-4 and TRBJ2-1; tentatively, D is TRBD2 (5 bases). The CDR3 consists of 13 residues. V was clipped by 2 bases and J by 6 bases, with 8 bases between them. CDR3 in DNA: TGTGCCAGCAGTTTATCGACTATCAATGAGCAGTTCTTC. It is translated as CASSLSTINEQFF.

About this clonotype itself: A read error is possible here, since a much larger clone lies one base away. The V gene is TRBV7-9, the J gene TRBJ2-7; 8 nucleotides align to TRBD1. There are 18 residues in the CDR3. Looked up from germline, CDR1 is SEHNR and CDR2 is FQNEAQ (reference sequence). With 2 bases clipped from V and 6 bases from J, the junction kept 18 bases outside the gene matches. The CDR3 DNA is TGTGCCAGCAGCTTATGCCCTCCCGCTGGACAGGGTTCTGTCGAGCAGTACTTC. Translation gives CASSLCPPAGQGSVEQYF.

The rearrangement links TRBV4-1 to TRBJ2-1; D remains unclear. CDR3 length equals 13 residues. Germline assignment: CDR1 MGHRA and CDR2 YSYEKL. V lost 1 base to trimming and J lost 9 bases, with 10 bases between them. The CDR3 loop is CASSQVGTPEQFF. The CDR3 DNA reads TGCGCCAGCAGCCAAGTGGGCACTCCTGAGCAGTTCTTC.

Many counts were recorded for this clonotype. This chain links TRBV6-1 with TRBJ1-5; D call uncertain. Trimming cost V 1 base and J 0 bases, with 7 bases left between them. Germline V gene lookup returns CDR1 MNHNS and CDR2 SASEGT. CDR3 length: 15 residues. CDR3 protein: CASSEGPSSNQPQHF. For the CDR3, the DNA is TGTGCCAGCAGTGAAGGCCCCAGTAGCAATCAGCCCCAGCATTTT.

The chain carries TRBV19 and TRBJ1-1; D might be TRBD1 (6 bases). The CDR3 sequence is 15 residues long. V lost 1 base to trimming and J lost 10 bases, with 19 bases between them. The germline V gene has CDR1 LNHDA and CDR2 SQIVND (reference sequence). This chain's CDR3 is CASSIGGNRAPGAFF. CDR3 coding DNA: TGTGCCAGTAGTATAGGAGGGAACAGGGCCCCCGGAGCTTTCTTT.

This clonotype has a handful of counts. The chain links TRBV6-4 to TRBJ2-2, with 10 bases aligning to TRBD2. The CDR3 is 19 residues long. V was clipped by 0 bases and J by 4 bases; unmatched bases: 11. Germline lookup yields CDR1 MRHNA and CDR2 SNTAGT. The CDR3 nucleotides are TGTGCCAGCAGTGACTCTGATCGAGCGGGAGGGCAGGCCACCGGGGAGCTGTTTTTT. It specifies CASSDSDRAGGQATGELFF.

The chain recombines TRBV7-9 with TRBJ1-4, with 8 bases that match TRBD1. V shed 5 bases and J 0 bases; nucleotides not matched to a gene: 5. The germline gives CDR1 SEHNR, CDR2 FQNEAQ (reference sequence). The CDR3 length is 16 residues. The CDR3 loop is CASSHDRGPTNEKLFF. In DNA, the CDR3 is TGTGCCAGCAGCCACGACAGGGGCCCAACTAATGAAAAACTGTTTTTT.

This clonotype was counted many times. V is TRBV10-2 and J is TRBJ1-1; D may be TRBD1 (5 bases). The CDR3 has 11 amino acids. Germline-derived CDR1 and CDR2 are WSHSY and SAAADI. Trimming cost V 6 bases and J 8 bases, with 10 bases left between them. CDR3 residues: CASRAGWEAFF. The CDR3, as DNA: TGCGCCAGCAGAGCAGGGTGGGAAGCTTTCTTT.

This clonotype has a handful of counts. The chain uses TRBV19 and TRBJ2-5; 11 positions match TRBD2. The J segment lost 5 bases and the V segment lost 3 bases, leaving 8 bases of the junction unmatched. This CDR3 is 16 amino acids long. Germline CDR1 reads LNHDA; CDR2 reads SQIVND (reference sequence). The CDR3 DNA follows: TGTGCCAGTAGTATGAGTCGGGCTAGCGGGAGGGAGACCCAGTACTTC. Translation: CASSMSRASGRETQYF.

This clonotype was seen at least ten times. The chain recombines TRBV6-1 with TRBJ2-7; 10 bases align to TRBD2. The CDR3 has 19 amino acids. Germline CDR1 reads MNHNS; CDR2 reads SASEGT. Trimming removed 5 bases from V and 0 bases from J; junction bases left unmatched: 16. CDR3 amino acids: CASSLNPGLAQISSYEQYF. Written as DNA, the CDR3 is TGTGCCAGCAGTCTTAATCCGGGACTAGCGCAAATTAGCTCCTACGAGCAGTACTTC.